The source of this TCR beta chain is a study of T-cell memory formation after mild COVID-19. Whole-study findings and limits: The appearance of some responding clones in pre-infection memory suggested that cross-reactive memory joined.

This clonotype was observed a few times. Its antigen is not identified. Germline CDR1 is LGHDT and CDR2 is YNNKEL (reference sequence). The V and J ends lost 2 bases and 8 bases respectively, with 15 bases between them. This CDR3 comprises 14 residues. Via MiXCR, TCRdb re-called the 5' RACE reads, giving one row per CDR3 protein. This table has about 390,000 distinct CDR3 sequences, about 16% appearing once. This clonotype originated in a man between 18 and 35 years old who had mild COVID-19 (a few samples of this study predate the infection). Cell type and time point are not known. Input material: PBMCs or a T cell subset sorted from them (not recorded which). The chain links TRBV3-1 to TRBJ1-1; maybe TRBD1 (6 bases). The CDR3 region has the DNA TGTGCCAGCAGCCAACTGCAGGGGTTGTCCGAAGCTTTCTTT. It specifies CASSQLQGLSEAFF.